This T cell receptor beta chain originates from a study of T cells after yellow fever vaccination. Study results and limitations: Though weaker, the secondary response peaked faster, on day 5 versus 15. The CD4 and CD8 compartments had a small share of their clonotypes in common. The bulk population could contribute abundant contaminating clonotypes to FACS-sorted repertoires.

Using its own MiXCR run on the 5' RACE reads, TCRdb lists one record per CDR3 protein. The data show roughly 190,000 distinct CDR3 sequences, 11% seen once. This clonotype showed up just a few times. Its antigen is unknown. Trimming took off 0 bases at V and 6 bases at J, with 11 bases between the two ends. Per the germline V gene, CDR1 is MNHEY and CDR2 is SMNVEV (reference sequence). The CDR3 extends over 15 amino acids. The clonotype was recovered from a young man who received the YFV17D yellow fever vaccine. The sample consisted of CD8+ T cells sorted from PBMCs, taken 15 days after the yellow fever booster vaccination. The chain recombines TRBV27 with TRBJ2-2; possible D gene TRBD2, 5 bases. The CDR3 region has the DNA TGTGCCAGCAGTTTATCGCGGGTTCTCTCCGGGGAGCTGTTTTTT. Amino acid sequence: CASSLSRVLSGELFF.